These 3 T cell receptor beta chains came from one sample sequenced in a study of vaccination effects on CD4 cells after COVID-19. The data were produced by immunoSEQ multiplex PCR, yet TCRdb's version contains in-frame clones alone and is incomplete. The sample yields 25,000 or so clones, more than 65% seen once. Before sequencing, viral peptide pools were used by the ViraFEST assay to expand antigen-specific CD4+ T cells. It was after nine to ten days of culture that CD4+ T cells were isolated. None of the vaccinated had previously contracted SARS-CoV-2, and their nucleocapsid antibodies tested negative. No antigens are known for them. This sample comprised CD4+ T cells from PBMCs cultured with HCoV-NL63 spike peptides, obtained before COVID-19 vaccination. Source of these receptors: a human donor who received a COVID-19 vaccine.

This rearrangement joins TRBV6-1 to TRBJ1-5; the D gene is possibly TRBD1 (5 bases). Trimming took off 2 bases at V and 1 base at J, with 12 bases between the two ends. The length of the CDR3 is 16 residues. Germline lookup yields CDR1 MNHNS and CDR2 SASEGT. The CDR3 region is CASSERVGGSNQPQHF. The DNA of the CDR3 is TGTGCCAGCAGTGAAAGGGTGGGGGGAAGCAATCAGCCCCAGCATTTT.

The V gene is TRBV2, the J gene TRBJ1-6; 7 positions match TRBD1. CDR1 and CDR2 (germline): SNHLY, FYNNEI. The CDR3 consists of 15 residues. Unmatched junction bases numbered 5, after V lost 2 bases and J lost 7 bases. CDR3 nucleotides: TGTGCCAGCAGTGAAATGGGACAGAGAAATTCACCCCTCCACTTT. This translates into CASSEMGQRNSPLHF.

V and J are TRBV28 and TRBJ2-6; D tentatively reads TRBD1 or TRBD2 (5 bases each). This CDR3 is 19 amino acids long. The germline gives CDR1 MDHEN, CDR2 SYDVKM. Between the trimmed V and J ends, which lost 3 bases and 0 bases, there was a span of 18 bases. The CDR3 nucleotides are TGTGCCAGCAGTTTCCCGAGCAGGGACCTCCGCTCTGGGGCCAACGTCCTGACTTTC. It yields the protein CASSFPSRDLRSGANVLTF.